Listed here are 3 T cell receptor beta chains from one sample, sequenced in a study of CD8+CD57+ T cells in acquired aplastic anemia. Profiling that covered TCR beta VDJ and CDR3 relied on genomic DNA as its template. Each CDR3 protein gets one entry after TCRdb re-called the reads with MiXCR. The top ten clones hold 40% to 60% of a sample with about 160,000 distinct CDR3 sequences, over 70% of them seen once. An expansion of CD8+CD57+ cells by flow cytometry had been shown in patients chosen for sequencing. Sequenced material: sorted CD4+, CD8+, or CD8+CD57+ T cells (not recorded which) from PBMCs. The receptors come from a human donor with aplastic anemia.

The chain has TRBV10-3 and TRBJ1-2, with 7 bases that match TRBD1. Germline V gene data show CDR1 as ENHRY and CDR2 as SYGVKD. The CDR3 runs 15 residues. Germline trimming cut 4 bases from V and 0 bases from J; bases unmatched to any gene: 5. The CDR3 loop is CAISGRDSPNYGYTF. Written as DNA, the CDR3 is TGTGCCATCAGTGGTAGGGACAGTCCTAACTATGGCTACACCTTC.

This sequence joins TRBV7-9 and TRBJ2-1, with 10 bases that match TRBD2. Per germline, CDR1 SEHNR and CDR2 FQNEAQ (reference sequence). CDR3 length equals 16 residues. V was pared by 5 bases and J by 4 bases, with 8 bases of the junction left unmatched. The CDR3: CASSPYLAGDYNEQFF. CDR3 bases: TGTGCCAGCAGCCCGTACCTAGCGGGAGATTACAATGAGCAGTTCTTC.

The chain couples TRBV20-1 to TRBJ2-3; 7 nucleotides agree with TRBD2. The length of the CDR3 is 15 residues. Germline values: CDR1 DFQATT, CDR2 SNEGSKA (reference sequence). The V gene end was trimmed by 3 bases and the J gene end by 3 bases; junction bases not matched to a gene: 9. The CDR3 is CSARDRRTRTDTQYF. DNA for the CDR3: TGCAGTGCTAGGGACCGCCGGACTAGAACAGATACGCAGTATTTT.